One sample yielded the 20 T cell receptor beta chains listed below, sequenced in a study of cytomegalovirus exposure and HLA in healthy donors. PCR primers comprised 60 Vbeta and 13 Jbeta primers. The assay was immunoSEQ multiplex PCR, and TCRdb's table has in-frame clones only and misses some. In the table there are 70,000 to 95,000 clones, roughly 80% of which are singletons. Sequencing was carried out using PBMCs. These receptor sequences come from a man aged 35-49 years in good health and CMV-seronegative.

The V gene is TRBV2, the J gene TRBJ2-3, with 9 bases aligning to TRBD2. CDR1 is SNHLY, CDR2 FYNNEI, per germline. V dropped 7 bases and J dropped 4; count of bases not matched to a gene: 6. CDR3 length: 14 residues. CDR3 coding DNA: TGTGCCAGCAATGCGGGGGGGCCTGCAGATACGCAGTATTTT. It is translated as CASNAGGPADTQYF.

The chain combines TRBV5-1 with TRBJ2-5; 9 bases are shared with TRBD2. The germline V gene has CDR1 SGHRS and CDR2 YFSETQ. J gave up 4 bases and V 2 bases, and 9 bases lay outside the gene matches. The CDR3 has 16 residues. The CDR3 loop reads CASSLIAGDFGETQYF. CDR3 coding DNA: TGCGCCAGCAGCTTAATAGCGGGAGATTTCGGAGAGACCCAGTACTTC.

The rearrangement joins TRBV2 to TRBJ1-5; 8 bases agree with TRBD1. The CDR3 has 15 residues. The germline gives CDR1 SNHLY, CDR2 FYNNEI. V shed 1 base, J shed 6 bases, and the junction held 5 bases outside the gene matches. CDR3 sequence (DNA): TGTGCCAGCAGTGAAGAACAGGGGGTCGGTCAGCCCCAGCATTTT. Translation gives CASSEEQGVGQPQHF.

The chain recombines TRBV5-1 with TRBJ2-7; 10 nucleotides align to TRBD2. The ends lost 0 bases at V and 5 bases at J; junction bases unmatched: 5. Per the germline V gene, CDR1 is SGHRS and CDR2 is YFSETQ. The CDR3 is made up of 15 amino acids. This CDR3 is CASSLEPSGGHEQYF. For the CDR3, the DNA is TGCGCCAGCAGCTTGGAACCTAGCGGGGGTCACGAGCAGTACTTC.

This sequence joins TRBV2 and TRBJ1-2, with 7 nucleotides matching TRBD1. V lost 3 bases to trimming and J lost 8 bases; unmatched junction nucleotides: 3. The germline CDR1 and CDR2 sequences are SNHLY and FYNNEI. The CDR3 runs to 12 residues. CDR3 bases: TGTGCCAGCAGTGAGAGGGGGCTAGGCTACACCTTC. It codes for CASSERGLGYTF.

The gene calls are TRBV5-1 and TRBJ1-2; a weak D match, TRBD1 (5 bases). V was pared by 3 bases and J by 8 bases, with 20 bases between. CDR1 and CDR2 (germline): SGHRS, YFSETQ. CDR3 length: 15 amino acids. CDR3 sequence (DNA): TGCGCCAGCAGCTGGGGGTCTCGGGGGACTGAAGGCTACACCTTC. It codes for CASSWGSRGTEGYTF.

This rearrangement joins TRBV4-1 to TRBJ1-1, with D uncertain. CDR1 is MGHRA and CDR2 is YSYEKL in the germline V gene. V was clipped by 0 bases and J by 3 bases, with 14 bases between them. This CDR3 is 16 amino acids long. In DNA, the CDR3 is TGCGCCAGCAGCCAAGATTTATGGGCTGGTGACACTGAAGCTTTCTTT. This gives the protein CASSQDLWAGDTEAFF.

This chain uses TRBV19 with TRBJ2-5; D unclear. Germline CDR1 and CDR2: LNHDA and SQIVND (reference sequence). This CDR3 comprises 14 residues. Trimming removed 5 bases at V and 5 bases at J, with 15 bases between. The CDR3 DNA is TGTGCCAGTAGTCCTACCAATAGCTTTGAGACCCAGTACTTC. Protein: CASSPTNSFETQYF.

V gene TRBV5-4 combines with J gene TRBJ1-2; D may be TRBD1 (5 bases). The germline V and J ends were trimmed by 4 bases and 10 bases, with 20 bases remaining between them. Germline V CDR1 and CDR2: SGHNT, YYREEE (reference sequence). This CDR3 region has 14 residues. The CDR3 sequence is CASSPTDRPGDYTF. CDR3 bases: TGTGCCAGCAGCCCGACAGACCGACCGGGGGACTACACCTTC.

The V call is TRBV6-5, the J call TRBJ2-2; D might be TRBD2 (5 bases). Germline-derived CDR1 and CDR2 are MNHEY and SVGAGI. V was trimmed by 11 bases and J by 5 bases, leaving 21 bases between them. The CDR3 runs to 15 residues. DNA for the CDR3: TGTGCCCCAGTCAAGGACTCTAGCAGAACCGGGGAGCTGTTTTTT. Its translation: CAPVKDSSRTGELFF.

The J gene is TRBJ1-6, the V gene TRBV10-2, with D possibly being TRBD1 (5 bases). V lost 3 bases to trimming and J lost 14 bases, with 26 bases between them. Germline V gene sequence: CDR1 WSHSY, CDR2 SAAADI. The CDR3 loop spans 17 amino acids. The CDR3 spells CASSDLAKIFGGYSLHF. The CDR3 DNA reads as TGCGCCAGCAGTGACTTGGCGAAAATATTCGGGGGTTACTCCCTCCACTTT.

This chain links TRBV6-5 with TRBJ1-5; D not certain. Germline V gene sequence: CDR1 MNHEY, CDR2 SVGAGI. The CDR3 length is 15 residues. V lost 5 bases, J lost 6 bases, and 17 bases lay in between. The CDR3 reads CASSRAAGFGQPQHF. The CDR3 nucleotides read TGTGCCAGCAGTCGCGCCGCAGGCTTCGGTCAGCCCCAGCATTTT.

V usage is TRBV28 and J usage is TRBJ2-5; no clear D. V was cut by 10 bases and J by 0 bases, with 3 bases left in between. The CDR3 is made up of 10 amino acids. CDR1 and CDR2 (germline): MDHEN, SYDVKM. CDR3 DNA sequence: TGTGCCACTCACCAAGAGACCCAGTACTTC. It translates to CATHQETQYF.

CDR3 sequence (DNA): TGTGCCAGCAGCGCCCCCGGGAGCACAGATACGCAGTATTTT. Encoded protein: CASSAPGSTDTQYF. The chain employs TRBV9 and TRBJ2-3, with D hard to call. Germline V lookup: CDR1 SGDLS, CDR2 YYNGEE. The V end was cut by 3 bases, the J end by 0 bases, with 8 bases between. This CDR3 is 14 amino acids long. The variable domain in full, completed from reference TRBV9 and TRBJ2-3, reads DSGVTQTPKHLITATGQRVTLRCSPRSGDLSVYWYQQSLDQGLQFLIQYYNGEERAKGNILERFSAQQFPDLHSELNLSSLELGDSALYFCASSAPGSTDTQYFGPGTRLTVL.

The chain is built from TRBV7-2 and TRBJ2-7; weak D call: TRBD2 (5 bases). The CDR3 runs to 12 residues. Trimming took 5 bases from V and 2 from J, leaving 7 bases between them. CDR1 and CDR2 (germline): SGHTA, FQGNSA. The CDR3 region is CASSLGAYEQYF. As DNA, the CDR3 is TGTGCCAGCAGCCTCGGGGCCTACGAGCAGTACTTC. The full variable domain, completed using reference TRBV7-2 and TRBJ2-7, is GAGVSQSPSNKVTEKGKDVELRCDPISGHTALYWYRQSLGQGLEFLIYFQGNSAPDKSGLPSDRFSAERTGGSVSTLTIQRTQQEDSAVYLCASSLGAYEQYFGPGTRLTVT.

The V and J genes are TRBV7-9 and TRBJ2-7; TRBD1 agrees at 8 bases. V shed 10 bases and J 3 bases; nucleotides not matched to a gene: 5. The germline gives CDR1 SEHNR, CDR2 FQNEAQ (reference sequence). This CDR3 has 12 residues. Written as DNA, the CDR3 is TGTGCCACCAACGGACAGGGCTACGAGCAGTACTTC. As protein: CATNGQGYEQYF.

This clone occurred a few times. Other DNA sequences in the sample encode the same CDR3. V is TRBV4-2 and J is TRBJ2-7; D is perhaps TRBD1 (6 bases). In germline, CDR1 is LGHNA, CDR2 YNFKEQ. This CDR3 is built from 13 residues. V was shortened by 0 bases and J by 7 bases, with 10 bases between the two germline ends. CDR3 nucleotides: TGTGCCAGCAGCCAAGAGGGGGCGAGGGAGCAGTACTTC. This encodes CASSQEGAREQYF.

The chain uses TRBV30 and TRBJ2-6, with D tentatively TRBD1 (6 bases). Trimming left V 2 bases short and J 0 bases short, with 14 bases between. CDR3 length: 17 residues. Germline assignment: CDR1 GTSNPN and CDR2 SVGIG (reference sequence). The CDR3 DNA is TGTGCCTGGAGTACGGGGACACAACTCTCTGGGGCCAACGTCCTGACTTTC. This encodes CAWSTGTQLSGANVLTF.

The gene calls are TRBV28 and TRBJ2-7, with D hard to call. CDR3 size: 13 residues. Trimming took off 3 bases at V and 2 bases at J, with 8 bases between the two ends. Germline V gene lookup returns CDR1 MDHEN and CDR2 SYDVKM. DNA of the CDR3: TGTGCCAGCAGTTTTCCAGTTACCTACGAGCAGTACTTC. Amino acids: CASSFPVTYEQYF.

This chain joins TRBV10-1 and TRBJ1-5; TRBD1 might be the D (6 bases). The CDR3 contains 14 residues. Trimming left V 6 bases short and J 7 bases short, with 16 bases between. Germline-derived CDR1 and CDR2 are WNHNN and SYGVQD (reference sequence). The CDR3 reads CASSNRVDGQPQHF. The CDR3 nucleotides are TGCGCCAGCAGCAACAGGGTGGACGGCCAGCCCCAGCATTTT.